The text below deals with one T cell receptor beta chain. Patients with active juvenile idiopathic arthritis donated these samples. CDR3 length equals 18 residues. Between the trimmed V and J ends, which lost 2 bases and 2 bases, there was a span of 17 bases. Germline values: CDR1 SGHDT, CDR2 YYEEEE. Produced via immunoSEQ multiplex PCR; TCRdb's table is partial and in-frame only. The sample holds about 32,000 clones, roughly 95% seen once. This entry comes from a study of circulating and synovial CD4+ cells in juvenile arthritis. The clonotype originates from a human donor with juvenile idiopathic arthritis. This sequence joins TRBV5-6 and TRBJ2-6, with a tentative D call TRBD1 (6 bases). The sample comprised CD4+ T cells from blood. The CDR3 sequence is CASSLQGGLLTGANVLTF. The CDR3 bases are TGTGCCAGCAGCTTACAGGGTGGGCTTTTAACTGGGGCCAACGTCCTGACTTTC.